One sample yielded the 17 T cell receptor beta chains listed below, sequenced in a study of T cells after yellow fever vaccination (dated by TCRdb to the late 2010s). What this sample's treatment or condition label stands for: live attenuated yellow fever vaccine strain. To prepare the library, 5' RACE was applied. Sequencing relied on an Illumina HiSeq 2500. In TCRdb, the public reads were trimmed at Q25 with fastp and aligned with MiXCR, with productive beta chains retained. All rows with the same CDR3 protein become a single entry with the most common DNA and genes. This sample has 450,000 to 600,000 distinct CDR3 sequences in its table, and approximately 15% of those were observed once. The top ten clones comprise about an eighth of the sample. Here the sequenced sample was PBMCs, taken on the day of the yellow fever booster vaccination. These TCRs come from a man in his thirties or forties who received the YFV17D yellow fever vaccine.

The V gene is TRBV3-1, the J gene TRBJ2-7; the D is unclear. Trimming left V 0 bases short and J 10 bases short, with 13 bases between. The CDR3 spans 13 residues. Germline CDR1 LGHDT, CDR2 YNNKEL (reference sequence). In nucleotides, the CDR3 is TGTGCCAGCAGCCAAGACGCGAGAGGTGAACAGTACTTC. Translating it yields CASSQDARGEQYF.

The chain has TRBV27 and TRBJ2-1; D possibly corresponds to TRBD2 (6 bases). The CDR3 is 14 amino acids. Germline assignment: CDR1 MNHEY and CDR2 SMNVEV (reference sequence). V lost 7 bases, J lost 9 bases, and 19 bases lay in between. The CDR3 nucleotides are TGTGCCAGCACTAAAGGCAGCGGGCCCCTTGAGCAGTTCTTC. Translation: CASTKGSGPLEQFF.

About this clonotype itself: The germline gene is not matched at one end of the junction; a read error may be the cause. The V and J genes are TRBV10-3 and TRBJ1-1; D remains unclear. CDR3 size: 13 residues. Per germline, CDR1 ENHRY and CDR2 SYGVKD. Written as DNA, the CDR3 is TGTGCCATCGGTGACCCTAGGGACACTGAAGCTTTCTTT. The encoded protein is CAIGDPRDTEAFF.

The V call is TRBV29-1, the J call TRBJ2-1, with 9 bases fitting TRBD2. V dropped 7 bases and J dropped 5; count of bases not matched to a gene: 9. This CDR3 has 14 amino acids. The germline V gene encodes CDR1 SQVTM and CDR2 ANQGSEA. The CDR3 region has the DNA TGCAGCGCAGCGGGAGGAAGAATGGACAATGAGCAGTTCTTC. Protein: CSAAGGRMDNEQFF.

This chain links TRBV5-1 with TRBJ2-5; D gene uncertain. Germline-derived CDR1 and CDR2 are SGHRS and YFSETQ. The CDR3 totals 14 residues. With 6 bases removed from V and 1 base from J, the gap between germline ends came to 13 bases. CDR3 region: CASIPPGSQETQYF. The CDR3 bases are TGCGCCAGCATCCCACCGGGCAGCCAAGAGACCCAGTACTTC.

The chain has TRBV11-2 and TRBJ2-1; no clear D gene. The V end was cut by 0 bases, the J end by 8 bases, with 8 bases between. Germline values: CDR1 SGHAT, CDR2 FQNNGV. The CDR3 extends over 13 amino acids. CDR3 loop: CASSLDRVDEQFF. As DNA, the CDR3 is TGTGCCAGCAGCTTAGACAGAGTCGATGAGCAGTTCTTC.

V gene TRBV6-5 combines with J gene TRBJ2-5; TRBD2 might be the D (7 bases). The germline V and J ends were trimmed by 2 bases and 5 bases, with 24 bases remaining between them. This CDR3 is built from 18 residues. CDR1 is MNHEY, CDR2 SVGAGI, per germline. The CDR3 is CASSYKAAGARRHETQYF. DNA of the CDR3: TGTGCCAGCAGTTACAAGGCTGCGGGGGCGCGTCGGCACGAGACCCAGTACTTC.

This clonotype has a handful of counts. The chain has TRBV9 and TRBJ2-2; TRBD2 matches 15 bases. CDR1 SGDLS and CDR2 YYNGEE come from the germline V gene. The CDR3 is made up of 20 amino acids. V shed 1 base and J 5 bases; nucleotides not matched to a gene: 12. The DNA of the CDR3 is TGTGCCAGCAGCGTACCTGGTCCGGGACTAGCGGGAGGTGGAACCGGGGAGCTGTTTTTT. The encoded protein is CASSVPGPGLAGGGTGELFF.

The chain employs TRBV29-1 and TRBJ1-1; D may be TRBD1 (5 bases). V shed 4 bases and J shed 4 bases, with 13 bases lying between them. The CDR3 extends over 13 amino acids. Germline CDR1 is SQVTM and CDR2 is ANQGSEA. DNA for the CDR3: TGCAGCGTTGGGGTAGTGAGGGGCACTGAAGCTTTCTTT. Amino acids: CSVGVVRGTEAFF.

J is TRBJ1-2 and V is TRBV5-4; D may be TRBD1 (5 bases). Germline values: CDR1 SGHNT, CDR2 YYREEE (reference sequence). The CDR3 runs 14 residues. Trimming stripped 4 bases from V and 2 bases from J, with 12 bases between. The CDR3 here is CASSAGPLNYGYTF. The CDR3 region has the DNA TGTGCCAGCAGCGCGGGACCCCTAAACTATGGCTACACCTTC.

The CDR3 reads CASSLSSASGANVLTF. CDR3 DNA: TGTGCCAGCAGTCTATCTAGTGCCTCTGGGGCCAACGTCCTGACTTTC. The rearrangement uses TRBV6-5 and TRBJ2-6; D call uncertain. V shed 5 bases and J shed 0 bases, with 11 bases lying between them. Germline V gene data show CDR1 as MNHEY and CDR2 as SVGAGI. This CDR3 comprises 16 residues.

The genes are TRBV6-1 and TRBJ2-7; 8 nucleotides line up with TRBD1. Looked up from germline, CDR1 is MNHNS and CDR2 is SASEGT. The V and J ends lost 3 bases and 0 bases, in that order; junction bases with no gene match: 4. The CDR3 covers 15 residues. CDR3 in amino acids: CASSEDRDSSYEQYF. The CDR3 coding sequence is TGTGCCAGCAGTGAGGACAGGGATAGCTCCTACGAGCAGTACTTC.

A remark on this clonotype: A read error may explain this, as a much larger clone is one base away. J is TRBJ2-1 and V is TRBV20-1; 7 bases match TRBD2. This CDR3 has 17 residues. Germline CDR1 is DFQATT and CDR2 is SNEGSKA (reference sequence). For the CDR3, the DNA is TGCAGCACATCAACCGGGACTACATTGAGTTCCTACAATGAGCAGTTCTTC. Its protein is CSTSTGTTLSSYNEQFF.

This clonotype was recorded a few times. The chain has TRBV4-2 and TRBJ2-5; no clear D gene. The CDR3 consists of 14 residues. In germline, CDR1 is LGHNA, CDR2 YNFKEQ. The germline V and J ends were trimmed by 5 bases and 5 bases, with 15 bases remaining between them. The CDR3 DNA reads TGTGCCAGCAGCACGACTGAGACTCCCGAGACCCAGTACTTC. This gives the protein CASSTTETPETQYF.

This clonotype was found many times. The chain uses TRBV6-1 and TRBJ2-3; D uncertain. The CDR3 spans 17 residues. CDR1 MNHNS and CDR2 SASEGT come from the germline V gene. The ends were cut back, 9 bases at V and 4 bases at J, with 26 bases in the middle. The CDR3: CASSLSGRWGVADTQYF. CDR3 bases: TGTGCCAGTTCACTATCCGGACGTTGGGGTGTGGCAGATACGCAGTATTTT.

In this sample, this clonotype turned up a few times. The rearrangement joins TRBV12-3 or TRBV12-4 to TRBJ2-4; D is uncertain. With 2 bases removed from V and 1 base from J, the gap between germline ends came to 6 bases. The CDR3 has 14 amino acids. The CDR3 region has the DNA TGTGCCAGCAGTTTAAACTACGCCAAAAACATTCAGTACTTC. Its protein product is CASSLNYAKNIQYF.

This clonotype has just a few counts. V and J are TRBV4-2 and TRBJ2-1; D is unresolved. Between the trimmed V and J ends, which lost 4 bases and 0 bases, there was a span of 22 bases. Germline V gene sequence: CDR1 LGHNA, CDR2 YNFKEQ. The length of the CDR3 is 19 residues. The CDR3 spells CASSPPVTPRFYSYNEQFF. The CDR3 coding sequence is TGTGCCAGCAGCCCCCCGGTCACTCCCAGGTTTTACTCCTACAATGAGCAGTTCTTC.